A single sample is the source of the 2 T cell receptor beta chains below, sequenced in a study of CD8 T cells in ankylosing spondylitis. The study's findings and limits: Blood of patients with ankylosing spondylitis appeared to be characterized by a TCR beta motif of eight highly homologous variants.

TCRdb called the 5' RACE reads again in MiXCR, with one record for every CDR3 protein. The sample records about 90,000 distinct CDR3 sequences, roughly 8.5% being singletons. No cognate antigen is known for these TCRs. The sequenced sample was blood, either unsorted or a sorted T cell fraction (not recorded which). All receptors come from a male donor with ankylosing spondylitis.

This chain connects TRBV20-1 to TRBJ2-3, with a weak D call TRBD1 (6 bases). The CDR3 runs to 16 residues. Germline V gives CDR1 DFQATT, CDR2 SNEGSKA (reference sequence). The germline V and J ends were trimmed by 1 base and 3 bases, with 17 bases remaining between them. The CDR3 nucleotides are TGCAGTGCTAGAGGTCAAGGGGGACGCCCGACAGATACGCAGTATTTT. It specifies CSARGQGGRPTDTQYF.

Many counts were recorded for this clonotype. The V gene is TRBV29-1, the J gene TRBJ2-7; the D gene is possibly TRBD2 (5 bases). Germline lookup yields CDR1 SQVTM and CDR2 ANQGSEA. The CDR3 has 15 amino acids. Trimming stripped 5 bases from V and 7 bases from J, with 24 bases between. CDR3: CSVPKTGSLVWEQYV. The CDR3 nucleotides read TGCAGCGTTCCAAAGACGGGGTCCCTAGTATGGGAGCAGTACGTC.